Shown below are 6 T cell receptor beta chains from a single sample sequenced in a study of blood T cell repertoires in COVID-19. This table comes from immunoSEQ multiplex PCR, and its TCRdb copy is limited to in-frame clones, with some not included. The sample records about 150,000 clones, 75% to 95% being singletons. Source material: peripheral blood. The source is a man in his fifties or sixties with acute or convalescent COVID-19.

J is TRBJ2-7 and V is TRBV11-2, with 13 bases identical to TRBD2. The CDR3 has 16 amino acids. V shed 5 bases and J 4 bases; nucleotides not matched to a gene: 8. CDR1 and CDR2 (germline): SGHAT, FQNNGV. The CDR3 reads CASSPRTSGSLYEQYF. CDR3 bases: TGTGCCAGCAGCCCGAGGACTAGCGGGAGCTTATACGAGCAGTACTTC.

This chain links TRBV11-2 with TRBJ1-2, with 10 bases fitting TRBD1. With V trimmed by 4 bases and J by 2 bases, 10 bases remained unmatched. Germline loops: CDR1 SGHAT, CDR2 FQNNGV. This CDR3 has 17 amino acids. In nucleotides, the CDR3 is TGTGCCAGCAGCTCCGACAGGGGGCAATTTGTCAACTATGGCTACACCTTC. Its protein product is CASSSDRGQFVNYGYTF.

The CDR3 DNA reads TGTGCCAGCTCACCACCTTCGGACACCACAGATACGCAGTATTTT. Translation gives CASSPPSDTTDTQYF. The chain is built from TRBV18 and TRBJ2-3; D is possibly TRBD1 (5 bases). With 0 bases removed from V and 2 bases from J, the gap between germline ends came to 9 bases. The CDR3 has 15 residues. Germline loops: CDR1 KGHSH, CDR2 LQKENI. The variable domain in full, completed from reference TRBV18 and TRBJ2-3, reads NAGVMQNPRHLVRRRGQEARLRCSPMKGHSHVYWYRQLPEEGLKFMVYLQKENIIDESGMPKERFSAEFPKEGPSILRIQQVVRGDSAAYFCASSPPSDTTDTQYFGPGTRLTVL.

This clone was seen just once. This chain joins TRBV5-4 and TRBJ2-1; D not certain. Deletions cut 2 bases from V and 7 bases from J, with 22 bases between. The CDR3 loop spans 17 amino acids. Germline lookup yields CDR1 SGHNT and CDR2 YYREEE (reference sequence). CDR3 nucleotides: TGTGCCAGCAGCTTAGAGCCCACAGTCCCGCTCGGTAATGAGCAGTTCTTC. This translates into CASSLEPTVPLGNEQFF.

The V call is TRBV7-9, the J call TRBJ2-7; perhaps TRBD1 as D (6 bases). V was trimmed by 3 bases and J by 6 bases, leaving 12 bases between them. The CDR3 sequence is 13 residues long. Germline V gene lookup returns CDR1 SEHNR and CDR2 FQNEAQ (reference sequence). CDR3 sequence (DNA): TGTGCCAGCAGCTTCGGGACACGCGGCGAGCAGTACGTC. Protein sequence: CASSFGTRGEQYV.

The V call is TRBV4-1, the J call TRBJ1-2; 12 nucleotides agree with TRBD1. Germline V CDR1 and CDR2: MGHRA, YSYEKL. Unmatched junction bases numbered 4, after V lost 2 bases and J lost 3 bases. The length of the CDR3 is 16 residues. CDR3 DNA: TGCGCCAGCAGCCAAACCGGGACAGGGGGCGACTATGGCTACACCTTC. The encoded protein is CASSQTGTGGDYGYTF.